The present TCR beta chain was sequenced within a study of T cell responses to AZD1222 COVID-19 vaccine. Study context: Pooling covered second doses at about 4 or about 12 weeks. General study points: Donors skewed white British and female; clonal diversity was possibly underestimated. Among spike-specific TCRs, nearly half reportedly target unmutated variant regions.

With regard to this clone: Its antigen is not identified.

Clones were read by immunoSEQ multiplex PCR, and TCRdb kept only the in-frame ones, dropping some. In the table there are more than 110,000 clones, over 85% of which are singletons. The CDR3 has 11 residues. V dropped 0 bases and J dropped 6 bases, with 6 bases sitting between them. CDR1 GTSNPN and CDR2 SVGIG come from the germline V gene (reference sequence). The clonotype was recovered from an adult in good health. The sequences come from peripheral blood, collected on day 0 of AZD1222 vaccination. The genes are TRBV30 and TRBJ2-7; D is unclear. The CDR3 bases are TGTGCCTGGAGTGTATGGGGCGAGCAGTACTTC. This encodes CAWSVWGEQYF.